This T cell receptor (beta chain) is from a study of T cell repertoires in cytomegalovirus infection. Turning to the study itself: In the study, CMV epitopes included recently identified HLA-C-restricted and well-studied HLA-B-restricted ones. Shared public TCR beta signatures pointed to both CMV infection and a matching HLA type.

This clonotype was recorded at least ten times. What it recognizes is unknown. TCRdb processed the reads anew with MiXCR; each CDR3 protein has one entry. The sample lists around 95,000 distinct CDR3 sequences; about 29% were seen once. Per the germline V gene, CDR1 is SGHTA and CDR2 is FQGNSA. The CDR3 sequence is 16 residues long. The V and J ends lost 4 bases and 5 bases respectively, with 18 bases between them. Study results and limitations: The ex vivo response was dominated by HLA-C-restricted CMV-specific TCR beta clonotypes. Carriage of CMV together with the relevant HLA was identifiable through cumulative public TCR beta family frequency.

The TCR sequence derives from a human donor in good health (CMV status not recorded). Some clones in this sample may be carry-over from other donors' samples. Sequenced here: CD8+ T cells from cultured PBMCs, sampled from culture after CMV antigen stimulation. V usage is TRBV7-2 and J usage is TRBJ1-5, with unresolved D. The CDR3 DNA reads TGTGCCAGCAGCTCCCCGGGGAGGGAGACCGATCAGCCCCAGCATTTT. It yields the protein CASSSPGRETDQPQHF.